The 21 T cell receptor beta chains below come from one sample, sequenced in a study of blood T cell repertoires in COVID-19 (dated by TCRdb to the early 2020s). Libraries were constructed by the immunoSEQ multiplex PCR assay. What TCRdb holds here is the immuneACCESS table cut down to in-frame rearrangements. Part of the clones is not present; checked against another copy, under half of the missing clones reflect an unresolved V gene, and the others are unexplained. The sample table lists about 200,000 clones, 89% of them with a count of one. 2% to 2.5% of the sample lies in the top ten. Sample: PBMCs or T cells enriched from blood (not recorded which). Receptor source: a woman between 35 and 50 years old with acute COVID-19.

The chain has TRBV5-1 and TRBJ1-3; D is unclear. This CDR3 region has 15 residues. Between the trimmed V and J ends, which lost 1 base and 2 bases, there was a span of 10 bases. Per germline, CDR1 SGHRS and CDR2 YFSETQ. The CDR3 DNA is TGCGCCAGCAGCTTGAATTCCGGGACTGGAAACACCATATATTTT. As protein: CASSLNSGTGNTIYF.

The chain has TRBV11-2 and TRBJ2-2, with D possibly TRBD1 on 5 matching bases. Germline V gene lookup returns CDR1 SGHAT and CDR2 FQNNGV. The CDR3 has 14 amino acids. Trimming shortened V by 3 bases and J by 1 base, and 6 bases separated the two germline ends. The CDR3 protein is CASSLQGNTGELFF. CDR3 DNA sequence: TGTGCCAGCAGCTTGCAGGGGAACACCGGGGAGCTGTTTTTT.

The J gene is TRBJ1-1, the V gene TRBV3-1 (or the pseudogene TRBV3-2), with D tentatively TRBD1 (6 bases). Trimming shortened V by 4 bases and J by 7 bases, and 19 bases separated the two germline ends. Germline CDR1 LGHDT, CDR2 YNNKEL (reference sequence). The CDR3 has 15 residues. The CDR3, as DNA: TGTGCCAGCAGCCGCCTCAGTACTACAGGGCTTGAAGCTTTCTTT. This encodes CASSRLSTTGLEAFF.

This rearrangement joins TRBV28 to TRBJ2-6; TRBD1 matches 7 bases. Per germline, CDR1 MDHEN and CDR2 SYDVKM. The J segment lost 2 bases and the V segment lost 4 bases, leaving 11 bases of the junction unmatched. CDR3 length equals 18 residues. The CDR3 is CASSSPPTGTAGANVLTF. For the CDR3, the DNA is TGTGCCAGCAGTTCCCCCCCGACAGGGACGGCTGGGGCCAACGTCCTGACTTTC.

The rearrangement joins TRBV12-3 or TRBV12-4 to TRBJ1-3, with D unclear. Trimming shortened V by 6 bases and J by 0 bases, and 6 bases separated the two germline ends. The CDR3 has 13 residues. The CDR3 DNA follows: TGTGCCAGCAGCTCGAGCTCTGGAAACACCATATATTTT. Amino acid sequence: CASSSSSGNTIYF.

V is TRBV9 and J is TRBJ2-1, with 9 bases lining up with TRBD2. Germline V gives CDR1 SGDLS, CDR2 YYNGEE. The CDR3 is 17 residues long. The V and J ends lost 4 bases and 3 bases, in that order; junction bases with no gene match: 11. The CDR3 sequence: CASSLVASGEGYNEQFF. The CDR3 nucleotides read TGTGCCAGCAGCCTAGTGGCTAGCGGGGAGGGCTACAATGAGCAGTTCTTC.

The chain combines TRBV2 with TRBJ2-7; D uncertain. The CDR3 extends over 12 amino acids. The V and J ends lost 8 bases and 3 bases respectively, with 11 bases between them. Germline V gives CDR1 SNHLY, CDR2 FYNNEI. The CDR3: CASSAGLYEQYF. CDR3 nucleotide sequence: TGTGCCAGCTCTGCAGGCCTCTACGAGCAGTACTTC.

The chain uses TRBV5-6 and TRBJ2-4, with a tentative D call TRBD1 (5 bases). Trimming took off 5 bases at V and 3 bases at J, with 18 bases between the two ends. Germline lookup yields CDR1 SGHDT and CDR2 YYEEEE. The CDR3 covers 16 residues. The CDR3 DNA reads TGTGCCAGCAGATCTGGGGCCTATAGGGACAAAAACATTCAGTACTTC. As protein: CASRSGAYRDKNIQYF.

CDR3 region: CASSLYGVNTGELFF. CDR3 DNA: TGTGCCAGCAGCTTGTACGGGGTGAACACCGGGGAGCTGTTTTTT. V is TRBV5-4 and J is TRBJ2-2, with D tentatively TRBD2 (5 bases). The germline V gene encodes CDR1 SGHNT and CDR2 YYREEE (reference sequence). The CDR3 is 15 residues long. Between the trimmed V and J ends, which lost 1 base and 1 base, there was a span of 8 bases. The whole variable domain, remainder taken from reference TRBV5-4 and TRBJ2-2, is ETGVTQSPTHLIKTRGQQVTLRCSSQSGHNTVSWYQQALGQGPQFIFQYYREEENGRGNFPPRFSGLQFPNYSSELNVNALELDDSALYLCASSLYGVNTGELFFGEGSRLTVL.

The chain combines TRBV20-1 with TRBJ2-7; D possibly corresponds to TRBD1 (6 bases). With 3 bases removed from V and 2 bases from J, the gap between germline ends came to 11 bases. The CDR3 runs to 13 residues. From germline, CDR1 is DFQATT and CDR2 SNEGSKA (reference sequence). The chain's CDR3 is CSASIGGTYEQYF. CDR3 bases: TGCAGTGCTAGTATAGGGGGAACCTACGAGCAGTACTTC.

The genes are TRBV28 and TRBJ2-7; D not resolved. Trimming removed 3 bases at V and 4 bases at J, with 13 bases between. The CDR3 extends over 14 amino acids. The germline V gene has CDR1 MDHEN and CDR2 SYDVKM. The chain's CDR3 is CASSLAGRFYEQYF. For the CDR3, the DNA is TGTGCCAGCAGTTTGGCAGGCCGCTTTTACGAGCAGTACTTC.

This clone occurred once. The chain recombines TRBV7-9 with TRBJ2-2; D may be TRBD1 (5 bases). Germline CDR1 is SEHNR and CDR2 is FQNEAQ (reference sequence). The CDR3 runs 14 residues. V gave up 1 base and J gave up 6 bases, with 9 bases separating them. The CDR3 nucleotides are TGTGCCAGCAGCTTAGAGATCAGGGCCGGGGAGCTGTTTTTT. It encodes CASSLEIRAGELFF.

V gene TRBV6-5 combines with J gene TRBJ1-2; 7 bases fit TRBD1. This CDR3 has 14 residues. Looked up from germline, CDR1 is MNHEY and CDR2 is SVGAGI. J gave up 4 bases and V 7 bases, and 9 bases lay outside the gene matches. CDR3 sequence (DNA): TGTGCCAGCAACACAGCCGACAGGGCCTATGGCTACACCTTC. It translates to CASNTADRAYGYTF.

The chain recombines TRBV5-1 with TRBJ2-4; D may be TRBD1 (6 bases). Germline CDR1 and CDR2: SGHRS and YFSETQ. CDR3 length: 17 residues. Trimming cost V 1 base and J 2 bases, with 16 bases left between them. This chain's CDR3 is CASSLSSRGQPKNIQYF. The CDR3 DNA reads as TGCGCCAGCAGCTTGAGTAGTCGAGGACAGCCCAAAAACATTCAGTACTTC.

CDR3 loop: CASSYRRQVRTGELFF. The CDR3 coding sequence is TGTGCCAGCAGTTACCGCCGACAGGTTCGGACCGGGGAGCTGTTTTTT. The V and J genes are TRBV6-5 and TRBJ2-2; D may be TRBD1 (6 bases). The CDR3 has 16 amino acids. Trimming removed 2 bases from V and 5 bases from J, with 15 bases in between. In germline, CDR1 is MNHEY, CDR2 SVGAGI.

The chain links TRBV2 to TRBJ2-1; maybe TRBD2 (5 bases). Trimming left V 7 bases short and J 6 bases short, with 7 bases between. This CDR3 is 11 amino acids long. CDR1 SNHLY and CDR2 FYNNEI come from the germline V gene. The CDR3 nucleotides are TGTGCCAGCAAGGGAGTCAATGAGCAGTTCTTC. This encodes CASKGVNEQFF.

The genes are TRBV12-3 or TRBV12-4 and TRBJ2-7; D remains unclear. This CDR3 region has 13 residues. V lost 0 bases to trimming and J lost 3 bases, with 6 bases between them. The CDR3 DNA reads TGTGCCAGCAGTTTAGCGAGTCTCTACGAGCAGTACTTC. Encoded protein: CASSLASLYEQYF.

The CDR3 DNA follows: TGTGCCAGCAGCTCTTTTAGGAACACTGAAGCTTTCTTT. It specifies CASSSFRNTEAFF. The genes are TRBV7-2 and TRBJ1-1, with D unclear. Germline CDR1 and CDR2: SGHTA and FQGNSA. The CDR3 totals 13 residues. Trimming took off 4 bases at V and 1 base at J, with 7 bases between the two ends.

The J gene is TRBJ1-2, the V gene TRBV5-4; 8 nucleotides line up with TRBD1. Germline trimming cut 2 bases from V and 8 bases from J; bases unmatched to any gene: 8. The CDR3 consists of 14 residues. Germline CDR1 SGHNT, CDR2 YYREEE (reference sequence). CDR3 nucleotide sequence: TGTGCCAGCAGCTTCGCAGGGGGCGCACGGGGCTACACCTTC. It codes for CASSFAGGARGYTF.

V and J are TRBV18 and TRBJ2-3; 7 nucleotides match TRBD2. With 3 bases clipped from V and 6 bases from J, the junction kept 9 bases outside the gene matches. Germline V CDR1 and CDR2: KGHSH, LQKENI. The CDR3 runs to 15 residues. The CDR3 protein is CASSPSWRERDTQYF. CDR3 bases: TGTGCCAGCTCACCTTCCTGGCGGGAGCGGGATACGCAGTATTTT.

The CDR3: CASTIAGVPHEQFF. Written as DNA, the CDR3 is TGTGCCAGCACAATAGCGGGAGTTCCCCATGAGCAGTTCTTC. The V and J genes are TRBV7-9 and TRBJ2-1, with 9 bases matching TRBD2. Germline loops: CDR1 SEHNR, CDR2 FQNEAQ (reference sequence). V shed 7 bases and J 8 bases; nucleotides not matched to a gene: 9. The CDR3 runs to 14 residues.